Reported below is one TCR beta chain. No alpha-beta pairing information exists for these sequences. Data came from immunoSEQ multiplex PCR; TCRdb stores just in-frame clones and leaves some out. The sample records more than 45,000 clones, roughly 87% being singletons. V lost 5 bases and J 0 bases, leaving 11 bases between the germline ends. Germline V gene sequence: CDR1 SGHTS, CDR2 YDEGEE. This CDR3 has 15 residues. This sample is drawn from a study of T cells in tuberculosis. Cells were sorted from thawed PBMC rested overnight and stained with GMM-loaded CD1B tetramer, viability dye and anti-CD3. The CD1B tetramers carried C32 glucose monomycolate purified from Rhodococcus equi.

This sequence joins TRBV5-8 and TRBJ2-2, with D tentatively TRBD1 (6 bases). Sequenced input: CD1b-GMM tetramer-negative cells sorted from PBMCs. This clonotype was obtained from an adult woman with latent tuberculosis. The chain's CDR3 is CASRPGTPNTGELFF. CDR3 nucleotide sequence: TGTGCCAGCAGGCCGGGGACACCGAACACCGGGGAGCTGTTTTTT. The full variable domain, rest sourced from reference TRBV5-8 and TRBJ2-2, is EAGVTQSPTHLIKTRGQQATLRCSPISGHTSVYWYQQALGLGLQFLLWYDEGEERNRGNFPPRFSGRQFPNYSSELNVNALELEDSALYLCASRPGTPNTGELFFGEGSRLTVL.